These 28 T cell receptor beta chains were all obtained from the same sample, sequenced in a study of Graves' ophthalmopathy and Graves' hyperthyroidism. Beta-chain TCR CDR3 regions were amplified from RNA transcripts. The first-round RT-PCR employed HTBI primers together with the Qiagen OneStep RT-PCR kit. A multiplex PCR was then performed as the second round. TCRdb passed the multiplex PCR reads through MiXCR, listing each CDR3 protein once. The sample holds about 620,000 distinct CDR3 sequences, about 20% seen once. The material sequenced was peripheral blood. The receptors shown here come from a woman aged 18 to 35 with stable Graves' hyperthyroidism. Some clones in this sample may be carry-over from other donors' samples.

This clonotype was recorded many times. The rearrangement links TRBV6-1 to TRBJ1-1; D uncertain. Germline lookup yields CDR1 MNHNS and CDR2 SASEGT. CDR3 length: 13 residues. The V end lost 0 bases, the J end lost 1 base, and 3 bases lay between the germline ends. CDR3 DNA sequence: TGTGCCAGCAGTGAAGCAGAGAACACTGAAGCTTTCTTT. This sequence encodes CASSEAENTEAFF.

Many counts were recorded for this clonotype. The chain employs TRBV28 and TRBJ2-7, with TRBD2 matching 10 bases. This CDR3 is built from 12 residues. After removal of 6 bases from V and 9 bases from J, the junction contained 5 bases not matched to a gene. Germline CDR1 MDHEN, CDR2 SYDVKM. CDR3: CASSLRTSGQYF. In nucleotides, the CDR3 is TGTGCCAGCAGCCTCAGGACTAGCGGGCAGTACTTC.

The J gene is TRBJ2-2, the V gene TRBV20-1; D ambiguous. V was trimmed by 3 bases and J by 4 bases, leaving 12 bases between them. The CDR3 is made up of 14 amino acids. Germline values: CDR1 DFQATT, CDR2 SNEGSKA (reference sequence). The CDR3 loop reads CSASRRSSTGELFF. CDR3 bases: TGCAGTGCTAGCCGGCGGTCGAGCACCGGGGAGCTGTTTTTT.

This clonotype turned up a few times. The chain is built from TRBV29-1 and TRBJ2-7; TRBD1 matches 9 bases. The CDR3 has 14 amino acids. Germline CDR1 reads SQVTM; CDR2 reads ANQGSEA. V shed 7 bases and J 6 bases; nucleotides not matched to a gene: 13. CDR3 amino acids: CSAYSGTGFTEQYF. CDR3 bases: TGCAGCGCATACTCCGGGACAGGGTTTACCGAGCAGTACTTC.

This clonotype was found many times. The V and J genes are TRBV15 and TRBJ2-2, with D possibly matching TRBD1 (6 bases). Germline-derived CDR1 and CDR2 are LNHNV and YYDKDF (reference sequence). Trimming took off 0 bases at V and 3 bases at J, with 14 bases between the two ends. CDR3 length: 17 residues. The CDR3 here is CATSRDKGELYTGELFF. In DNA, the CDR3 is TGTGCCACCAGCAGAGATAAGGGGGAGCTGTACACCGGGGAGCTGTTTTTT.

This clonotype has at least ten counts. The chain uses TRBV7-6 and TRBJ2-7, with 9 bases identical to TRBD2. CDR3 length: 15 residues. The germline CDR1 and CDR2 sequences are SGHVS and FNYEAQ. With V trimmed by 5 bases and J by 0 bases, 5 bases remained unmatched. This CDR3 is CASSVTSGLSYEQYF. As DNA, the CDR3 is TGTGCCAGCAGCGTGACTAGCGGTCTCTCCTACGAGCAGTACTTC.

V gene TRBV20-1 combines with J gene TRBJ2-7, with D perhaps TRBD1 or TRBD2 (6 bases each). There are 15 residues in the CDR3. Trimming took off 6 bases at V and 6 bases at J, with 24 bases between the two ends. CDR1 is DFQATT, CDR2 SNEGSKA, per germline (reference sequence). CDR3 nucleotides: TGCAGTGCGACGGAGGGTCGGCAGGGGTCTCGCGAGCAGTACTTC. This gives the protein CSATEGRQGSREQYF.

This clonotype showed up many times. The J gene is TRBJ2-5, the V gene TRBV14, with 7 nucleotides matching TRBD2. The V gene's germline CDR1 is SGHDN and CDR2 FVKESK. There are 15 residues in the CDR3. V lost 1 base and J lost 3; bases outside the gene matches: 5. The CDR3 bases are TGTGCCAGCAGCCAAGGCGGGACTACTAAAGAGACCCAGTACTTC. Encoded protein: CASSQGGTTKETQYF.

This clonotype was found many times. The CDR3 coding sequence is TGTGCCAGCAGTGATTTCGGACAGGGAGATACTGAAGCTTTCTTT. This translates into CASSDFGQGDTEAFF. This chain links TRBV2 with TRBJ1-1; TRBD1 matches at 8 bases. This CDR3 region has 15 residues. Looked up from germline, CDR1 is SNHLY and CDR2 is FYNNEI. The junction had 8 bases not matched to a gene; V was cut back by 3 bases and J by 5 bases.

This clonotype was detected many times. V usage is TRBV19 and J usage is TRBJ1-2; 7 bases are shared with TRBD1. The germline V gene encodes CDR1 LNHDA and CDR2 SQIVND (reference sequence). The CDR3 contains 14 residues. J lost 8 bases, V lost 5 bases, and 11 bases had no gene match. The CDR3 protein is CASSDRDSVRGYTF. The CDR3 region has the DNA TGTGCCAGTAGTGACCGGGACAGCGTAAGGGGCTACACCTTC.

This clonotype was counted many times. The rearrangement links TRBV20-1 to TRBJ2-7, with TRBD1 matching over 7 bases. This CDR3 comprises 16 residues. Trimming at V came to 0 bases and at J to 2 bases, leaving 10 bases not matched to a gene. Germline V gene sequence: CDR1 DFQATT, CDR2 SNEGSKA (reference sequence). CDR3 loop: CSAREVLGQRTYEQYF. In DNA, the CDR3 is TGCAGTGCTAGAGAAGTACTGGGACAGCGAACCTACGAGCAGTACTTC.

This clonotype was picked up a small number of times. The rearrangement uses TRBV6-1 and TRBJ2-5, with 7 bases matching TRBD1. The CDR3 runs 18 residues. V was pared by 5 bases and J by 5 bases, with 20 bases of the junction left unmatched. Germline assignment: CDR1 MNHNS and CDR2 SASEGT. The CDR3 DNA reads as TGTGCCAGCAGTAGAACTCCCGGGACAGAAACCAAGTGGGAGACCCAGTACTTC. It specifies CASSRTPGTETKWETQYF.

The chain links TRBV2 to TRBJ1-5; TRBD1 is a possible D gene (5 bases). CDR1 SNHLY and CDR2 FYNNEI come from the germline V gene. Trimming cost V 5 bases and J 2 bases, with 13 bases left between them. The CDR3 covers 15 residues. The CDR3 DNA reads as TGTGCCAGCAGTCCCGAGTCGGGGCGCAATCAGCCCCAGCATTTT. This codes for CASSPESGRNQPQHF.

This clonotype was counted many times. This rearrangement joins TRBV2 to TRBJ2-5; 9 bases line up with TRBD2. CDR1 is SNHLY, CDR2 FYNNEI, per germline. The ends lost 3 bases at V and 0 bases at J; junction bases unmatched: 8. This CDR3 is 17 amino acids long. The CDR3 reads CASSDIGASGDQETQYF. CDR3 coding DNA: TGTGCCAGCAGTGATATTGGGGCTAGCGGGGACCAAGAGACCCAGTACTTC.

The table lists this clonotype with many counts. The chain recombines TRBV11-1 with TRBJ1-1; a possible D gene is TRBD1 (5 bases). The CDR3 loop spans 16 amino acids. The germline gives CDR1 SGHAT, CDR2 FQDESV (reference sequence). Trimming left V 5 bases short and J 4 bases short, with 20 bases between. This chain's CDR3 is CASSPRGQGVVTEAFF. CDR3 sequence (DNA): TGTGCCAGCAGCCCCAGAGGGCAGGGCGTAGTCACTGAAGCTTTCTTT. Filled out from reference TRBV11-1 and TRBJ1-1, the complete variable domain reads EAEVAQSPRYKITEKSQAVAFWCDPISGHATLYWYRQILGQGPELLVQFQDESVVDDSQLPKDRFSAERLKGVDSTLKIQPAELGDSAMYLCASSPRGQGVVTEAFFGQGTRLTVV.

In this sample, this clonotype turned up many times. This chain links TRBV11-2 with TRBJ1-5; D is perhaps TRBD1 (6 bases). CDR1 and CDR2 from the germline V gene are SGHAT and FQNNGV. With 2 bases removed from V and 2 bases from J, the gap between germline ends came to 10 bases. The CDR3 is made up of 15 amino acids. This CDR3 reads CASSLTAGGNQPQHF. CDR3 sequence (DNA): TGTGCCAGCAGCTTAACGGCAGGGGGCAATCAGCCCCAGCATTTT.

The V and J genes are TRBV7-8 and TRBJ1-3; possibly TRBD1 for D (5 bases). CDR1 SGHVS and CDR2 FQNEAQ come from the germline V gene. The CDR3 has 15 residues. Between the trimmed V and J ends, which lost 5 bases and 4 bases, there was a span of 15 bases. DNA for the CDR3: TGTGCCAGCAGCCTCTACCAGGGTCTCGGAAACACCATATATTTT. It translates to CASSLYQGLGNTIYF.

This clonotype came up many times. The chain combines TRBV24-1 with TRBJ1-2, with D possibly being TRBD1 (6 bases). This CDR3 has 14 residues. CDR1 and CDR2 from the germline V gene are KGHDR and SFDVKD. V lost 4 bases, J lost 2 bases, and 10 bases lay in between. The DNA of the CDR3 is TGTGCCACCAGTGACCCCGGACAGAACTATGGCTACACCTTC. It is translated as CATSDPGQNYGYTF.

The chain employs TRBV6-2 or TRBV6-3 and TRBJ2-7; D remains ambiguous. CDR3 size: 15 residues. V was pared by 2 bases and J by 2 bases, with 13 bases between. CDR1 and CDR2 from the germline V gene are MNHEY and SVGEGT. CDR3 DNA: TGTGCCAGCAGTTACCCATATTTCGTTACCTACGAGCAGTACTTC. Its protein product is CASSYPYFVTYEQYF.

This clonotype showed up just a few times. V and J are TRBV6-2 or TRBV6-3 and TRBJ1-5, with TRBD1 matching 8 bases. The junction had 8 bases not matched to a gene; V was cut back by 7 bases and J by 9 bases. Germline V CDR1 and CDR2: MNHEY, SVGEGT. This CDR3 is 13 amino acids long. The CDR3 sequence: CASTEDRVRPQHF. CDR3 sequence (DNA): TGTGCCAGCACCGAGGACAGGGTGCGGCCCCAGCATTTT.

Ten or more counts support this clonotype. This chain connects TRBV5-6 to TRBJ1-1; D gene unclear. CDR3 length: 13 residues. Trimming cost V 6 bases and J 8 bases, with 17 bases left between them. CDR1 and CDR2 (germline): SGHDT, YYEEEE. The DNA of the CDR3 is TGTGCCAGCACTGATTCCGGGTTGGGGGAAGCTTTCTTT. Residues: CASTDSGLGEAFF.

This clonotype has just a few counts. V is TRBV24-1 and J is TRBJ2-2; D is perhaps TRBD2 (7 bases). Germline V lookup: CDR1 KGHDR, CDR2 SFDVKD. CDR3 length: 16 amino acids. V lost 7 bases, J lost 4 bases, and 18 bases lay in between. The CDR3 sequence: CATSPRGRGTTGELFF. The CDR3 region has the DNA TGTGCCACCAGCCCACGGGGGCGGGGGACCACCGGGGAGCTGTTTTTT.

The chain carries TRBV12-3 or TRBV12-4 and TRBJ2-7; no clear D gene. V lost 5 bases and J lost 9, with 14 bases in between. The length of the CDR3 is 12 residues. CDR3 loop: CASSPGSARQYF. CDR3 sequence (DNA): TGTGCCAGCAGTCCCGGCAGTGCCCGGCAGTACTTC.

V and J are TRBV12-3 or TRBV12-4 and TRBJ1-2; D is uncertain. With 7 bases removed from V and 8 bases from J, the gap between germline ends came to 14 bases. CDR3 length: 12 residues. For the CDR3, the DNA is TGTGCCAGCATCTCGTCTACTTCCGGCTACACCTTC. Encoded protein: CASISSTSGYTF.

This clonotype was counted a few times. CDR3 sequence (DNA): TGTGCCAGCAGCCAAGATTTAGGGTTCACCGGGGAGCTGTTTTTT. Translated, it gives CASSQDLGFTGELFF. The chain uses TRBV4-2 and TRBJ2-2, with D unclear. Germline CDR1 LGHNA, CDR2 YNFKEQ. CDR3 size: 15 residues. Trimming shortened V by 0 bases and J by 4 bases, and 9 bases separated the two germline ends.

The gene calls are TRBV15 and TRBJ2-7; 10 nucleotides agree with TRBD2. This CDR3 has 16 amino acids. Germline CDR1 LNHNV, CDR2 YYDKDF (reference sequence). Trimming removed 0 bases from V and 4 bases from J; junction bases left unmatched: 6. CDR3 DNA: TGTGCCACCAGCAGAGATACGGCTAGCGGGAGATACGAGCAGTACTTC. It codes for CATSRDTASGRYEQYF.

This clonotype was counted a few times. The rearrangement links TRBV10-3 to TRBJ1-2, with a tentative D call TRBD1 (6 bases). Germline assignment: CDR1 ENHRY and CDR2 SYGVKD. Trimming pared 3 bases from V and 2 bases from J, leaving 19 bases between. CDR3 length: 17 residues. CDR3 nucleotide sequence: TGTGCCATCAGTGACTTCGGGGCCAGGGGAACGAACTATGGCTACACCTTC. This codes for CAISDFGARGTNYGYTF.

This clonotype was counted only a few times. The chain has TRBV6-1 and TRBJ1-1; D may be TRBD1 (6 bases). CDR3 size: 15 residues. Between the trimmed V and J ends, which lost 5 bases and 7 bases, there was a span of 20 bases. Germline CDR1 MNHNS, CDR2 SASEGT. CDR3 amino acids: CASSKHRDRGIEAFF. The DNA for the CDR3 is TGTGCCAGCAGTAAACACAGGGACCGCGGCATTGAAGCTTTCTTT.